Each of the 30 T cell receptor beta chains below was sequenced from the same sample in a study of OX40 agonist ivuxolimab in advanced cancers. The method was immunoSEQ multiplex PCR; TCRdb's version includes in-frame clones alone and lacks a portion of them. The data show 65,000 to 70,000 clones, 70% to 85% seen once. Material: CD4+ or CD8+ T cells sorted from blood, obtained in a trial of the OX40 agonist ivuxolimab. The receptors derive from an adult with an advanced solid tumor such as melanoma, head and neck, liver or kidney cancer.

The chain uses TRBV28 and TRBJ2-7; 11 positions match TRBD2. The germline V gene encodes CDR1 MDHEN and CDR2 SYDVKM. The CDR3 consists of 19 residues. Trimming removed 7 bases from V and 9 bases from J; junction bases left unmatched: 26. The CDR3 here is CASTPREGRRLAGGLGQYF. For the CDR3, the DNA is TGTGCCAGCACACCTAGGGAAGGACGACGGCTAGCGGGAGGTCTAGGGCAGTACTTC.

CDR3 sequence (DNA): TGTGCCAGTAGTTACCAGGGGTTTGGCAATCAGCCCCAGCATTTT. It translates to CASSYQGFGNQPQHF. The V call is TRBV19, the J call TRBJ1-5; D might be TRBD1 (6 bases). Per germline, CDR1 LNHDA and CDR2 SQIVND (reference sequence). The CDR3 consists of 15 residues. V dropped 5 bases and J dropped 2 bases, with 13 bases sitting between them.

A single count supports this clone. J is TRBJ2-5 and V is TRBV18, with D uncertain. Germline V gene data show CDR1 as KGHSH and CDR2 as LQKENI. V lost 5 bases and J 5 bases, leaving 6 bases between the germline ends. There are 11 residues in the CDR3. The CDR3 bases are TGTGCCAGCTCATCGGGTGAGACCCAGTACTTC. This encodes CASSSGETQYF.

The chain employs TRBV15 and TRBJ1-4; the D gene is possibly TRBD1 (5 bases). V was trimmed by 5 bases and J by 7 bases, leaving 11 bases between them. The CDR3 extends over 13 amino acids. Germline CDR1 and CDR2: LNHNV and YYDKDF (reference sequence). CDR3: CATSRRGGEKLFF. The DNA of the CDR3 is TGTGCCACCAGCCGACGGGGGGGTGAAAAACTGTTTTTT.

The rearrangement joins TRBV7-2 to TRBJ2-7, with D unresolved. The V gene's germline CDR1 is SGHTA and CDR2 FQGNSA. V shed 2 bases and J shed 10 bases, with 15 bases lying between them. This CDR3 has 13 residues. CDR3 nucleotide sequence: TGTGCCAGCAGCTTAATGGCTAGTACAGAACAGTACGTC. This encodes CASSLMASTEQYV.

CDR3 sequence reads: CASRRGREAGELFF. The DNA for the CDR3 is TGTGCCAGCAGGAGAGGACGTGAGGCCGGGGAGCTGTTTTTT. The chain links TRBV9 to TRBJ2-2; the D is unclear. The germline CDR1 and CDR2 sequences are SGDLS and YYNGEE. CDR3 size: 14 residues. Between the trimmed V and J ends, which lost 5 bases and 6 bases, there was a span of 14 bases.

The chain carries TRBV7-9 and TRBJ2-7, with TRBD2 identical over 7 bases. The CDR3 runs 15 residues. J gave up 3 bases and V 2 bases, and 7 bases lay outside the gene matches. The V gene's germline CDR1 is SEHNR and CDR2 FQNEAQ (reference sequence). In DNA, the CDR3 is TGTGCCAGCAGCTTATCGCGGGGGACTCGCTACGAGCAGTACTTC. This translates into CASSLSRGTRYEQYF. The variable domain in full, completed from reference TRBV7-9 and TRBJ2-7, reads DTGVSQNPRHKITKRGQNVTFRCDPISEHNRLYWYRQTLGQGPEFLTYFQNEAQLEKSRLLSDRFSAERPKGSFSTLEIQRTEQGDSAMYLCASSLSRGTRYEQYFGPGTRLTVT.

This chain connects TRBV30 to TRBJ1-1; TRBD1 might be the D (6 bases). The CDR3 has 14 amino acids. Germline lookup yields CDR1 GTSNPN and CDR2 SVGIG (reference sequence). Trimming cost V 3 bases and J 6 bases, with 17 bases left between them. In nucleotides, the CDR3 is TGTGCCTGGAGCGGAGGGGGGTCCCTTGCTGAAGCTTTCTTT. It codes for CAWSGGGSLAEAFF.

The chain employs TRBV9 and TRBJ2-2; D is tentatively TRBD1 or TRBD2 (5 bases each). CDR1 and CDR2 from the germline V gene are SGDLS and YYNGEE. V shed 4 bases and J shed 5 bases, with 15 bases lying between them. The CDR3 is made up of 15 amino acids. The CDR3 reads CASSPSTGRTGELFF. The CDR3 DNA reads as TGTGCCAGCAGCCCCTCGACGGGGCGGACCGGGGAGCTGTTTTTT.

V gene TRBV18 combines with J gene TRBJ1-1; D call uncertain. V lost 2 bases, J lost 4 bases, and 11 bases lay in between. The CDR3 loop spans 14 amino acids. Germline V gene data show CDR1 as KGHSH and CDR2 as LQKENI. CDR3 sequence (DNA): TGTGCCAGCTCACCAGGGGTCGGTAGCACTGAAGCTTTCTTT. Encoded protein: CASSPGVGSTEAFF.

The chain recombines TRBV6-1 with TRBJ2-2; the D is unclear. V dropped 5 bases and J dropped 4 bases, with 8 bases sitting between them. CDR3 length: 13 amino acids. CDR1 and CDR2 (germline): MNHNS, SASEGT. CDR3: CASSPIVTGELFF. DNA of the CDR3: TGTGCCAGCAGTCCAATCGTCACCGGGGAGCTGTTTTTT.

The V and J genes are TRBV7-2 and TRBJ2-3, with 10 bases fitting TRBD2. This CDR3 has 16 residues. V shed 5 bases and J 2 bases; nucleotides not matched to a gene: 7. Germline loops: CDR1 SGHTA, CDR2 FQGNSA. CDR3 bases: TGTGCCAGCAGCCCCTTAGGACTAGCGGCCACAGATACGCAGTATTTT. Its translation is CASSPLGLAATDTQYF. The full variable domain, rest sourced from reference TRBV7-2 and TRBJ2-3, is GAGVSQSPSNKVTEKGKDVELRCDPISGHTALYWYRQSLGQGLEFLIYFQGNSAPDKSGLPSDRFSAERTGGSVSTLTIQRTQQEDSAVYLCASSPLGLAATDTQYFGPGTRLTVL.

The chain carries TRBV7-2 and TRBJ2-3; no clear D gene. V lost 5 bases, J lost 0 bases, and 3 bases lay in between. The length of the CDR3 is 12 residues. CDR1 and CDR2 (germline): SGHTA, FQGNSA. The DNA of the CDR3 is TGTGCCAGCAGCAGAAGCACAGATACGCAGTATTTT. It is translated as CASSRSTDTQYF.

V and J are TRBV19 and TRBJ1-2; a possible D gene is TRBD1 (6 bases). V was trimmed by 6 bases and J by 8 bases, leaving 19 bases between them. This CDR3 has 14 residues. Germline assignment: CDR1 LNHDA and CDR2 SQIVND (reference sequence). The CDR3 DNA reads TGTGCCAGTAGAGAATCACAGGGATTTTTGGGCTACACCTTC. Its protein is CASRESQGFLGYTF.

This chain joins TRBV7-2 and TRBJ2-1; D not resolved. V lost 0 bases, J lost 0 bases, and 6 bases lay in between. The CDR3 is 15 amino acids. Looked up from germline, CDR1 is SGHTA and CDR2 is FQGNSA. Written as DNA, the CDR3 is TGTGCCAGCAGCTTAGCGGCCAGCTCCTACAATGAGCAGTTCTTC. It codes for CASSLAASSYNEQFF.

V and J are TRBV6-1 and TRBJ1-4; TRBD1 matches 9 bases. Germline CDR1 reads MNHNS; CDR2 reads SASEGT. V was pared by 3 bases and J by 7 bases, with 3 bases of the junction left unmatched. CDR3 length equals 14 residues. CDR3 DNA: TGTGCCAGCAGTGACGGGACAGGGTTTGAAAAACTGTTTTTT. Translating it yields CASSDGTGFEKLFF.

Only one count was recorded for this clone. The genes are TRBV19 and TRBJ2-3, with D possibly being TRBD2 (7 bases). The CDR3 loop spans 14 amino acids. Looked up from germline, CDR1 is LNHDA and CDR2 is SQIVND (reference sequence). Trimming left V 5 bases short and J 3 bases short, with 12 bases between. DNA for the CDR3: TGTGCCAGTAGTTGGGGGGGCCAGACAGATACGCAGTATTTT. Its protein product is CASSWGGQTDTQYF.

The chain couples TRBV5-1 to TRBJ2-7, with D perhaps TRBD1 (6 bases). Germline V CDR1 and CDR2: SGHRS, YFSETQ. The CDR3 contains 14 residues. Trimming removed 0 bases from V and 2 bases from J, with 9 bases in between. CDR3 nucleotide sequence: TGCGCCAGCAGCTTGGACAGGGCTGCCTACGAGCAGTACTTC. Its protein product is CASSLDRAAYEQYF.

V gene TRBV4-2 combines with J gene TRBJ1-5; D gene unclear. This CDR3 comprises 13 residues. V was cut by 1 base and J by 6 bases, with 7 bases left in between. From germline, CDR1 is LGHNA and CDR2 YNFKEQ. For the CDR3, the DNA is TGTGCCAGCAGCCAAGGACTAATTCAGCCCCAGCATTTT. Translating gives CASSQGLIQPQHF.

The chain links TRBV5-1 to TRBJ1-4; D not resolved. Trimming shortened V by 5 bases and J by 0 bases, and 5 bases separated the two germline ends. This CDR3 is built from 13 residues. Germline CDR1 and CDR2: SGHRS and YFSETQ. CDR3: CASRPTTNEKLFF. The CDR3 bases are TGCGCCAGCAGACCGACAACTAATGAAAAACTGTTTTTT.

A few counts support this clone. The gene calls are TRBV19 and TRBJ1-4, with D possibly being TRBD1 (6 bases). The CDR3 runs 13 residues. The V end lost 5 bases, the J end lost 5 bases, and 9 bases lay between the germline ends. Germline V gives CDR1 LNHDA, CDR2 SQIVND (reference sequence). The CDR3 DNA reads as TGTGCCAGTAGTTCTGACAGGAATGAAAAACTGTTTTTT. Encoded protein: CASSSDRNEKLFF.

The CDR3 protein is CASSEFWQINQPQHF. CDR3 coding DNA: TGTGCCAGCAGTGAATTTTGGCAGATCAATCAGCCCCAGCATTTT. This sequence joins TRBV2 and TRBJ1-5; D unresolved. The CDR3 is 15 amino acids. The V and J ends lost 2 bases and 3 bases respectively, with 11 bases between them. Germline CDR1 SNHLY, CDR2 FYNNEI.

CDR3: CASTNLPLVDTQYF. The CDR3 bases are TGTGCCAGCACTAATCTGCCCCTCGTCGATACGCAGTATTTT. This chain links TRBV27 with TRBJ2-3, with unresolved D. Germline assignment: CDR1 MNHEY and CDR2 SMNVEV (reference sequence). This CDR3 is built from 14 residues. Trimming shortened V by 7 bases and J by 6 bases, and 17 bases separated the two germline ends.

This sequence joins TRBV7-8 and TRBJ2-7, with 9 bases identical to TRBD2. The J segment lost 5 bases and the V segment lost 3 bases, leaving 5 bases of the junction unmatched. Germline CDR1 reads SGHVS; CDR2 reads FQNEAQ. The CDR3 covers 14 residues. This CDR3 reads CASSLGLASDEQYV. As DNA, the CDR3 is TGTGCCAGCAGCTTGGGACTAGCATCGGACGAGCAGTACGTC.

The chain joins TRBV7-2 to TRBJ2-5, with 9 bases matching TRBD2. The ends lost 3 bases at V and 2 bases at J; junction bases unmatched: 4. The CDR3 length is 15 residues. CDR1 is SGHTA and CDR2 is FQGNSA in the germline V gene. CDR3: CASSFQRGEQETQYF. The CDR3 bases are TGTGCCAGCAGCTTTCAGCGGGGGGAACAAGAGACCCAGTACTTC. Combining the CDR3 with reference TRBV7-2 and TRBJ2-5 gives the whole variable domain GAGVSQSPSNKVTEKGKDVELRCDPISGHTALYWYRQSLGQGLEFLIYFQGNSAPDKSGLPSDRFSAERTGGSVSTLTIQRTQQEDSAVYLCASSFQRGEQETQYFGPGTRLLVL.

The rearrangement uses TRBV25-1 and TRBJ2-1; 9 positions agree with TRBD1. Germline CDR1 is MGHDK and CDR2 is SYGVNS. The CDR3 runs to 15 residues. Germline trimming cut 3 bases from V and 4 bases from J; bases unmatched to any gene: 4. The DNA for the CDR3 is TGTGCCAGCAGTGAGGGACAGGGACGATACAATGAGCAGTTCTTC. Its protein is CASSEGQGRYNEQFF.

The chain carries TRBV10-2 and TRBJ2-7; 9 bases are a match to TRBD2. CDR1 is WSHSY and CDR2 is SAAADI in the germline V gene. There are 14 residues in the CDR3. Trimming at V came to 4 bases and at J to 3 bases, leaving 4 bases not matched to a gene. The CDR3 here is CASSVSSGVYEQYV. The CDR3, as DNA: TGCGCCAGCAGTGTGTCTAGCGGGGTCTACGAGCAGTACGTC.

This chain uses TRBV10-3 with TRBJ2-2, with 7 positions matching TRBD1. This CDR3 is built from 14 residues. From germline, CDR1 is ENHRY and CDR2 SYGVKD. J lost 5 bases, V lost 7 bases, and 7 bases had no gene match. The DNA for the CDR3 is TGTGCCATCAATCCGACAGGGCCAACCGGGGAGCTGTTTTTT. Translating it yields CAINPTGPTGELFF.

The CDR3 coding sequence is TGCGCCAGCAGCTTGGTCCAAGAGACCCAGTACTTC. This encodes CASSLVQETQYF. The chain couples TRBV5-1 to TRBJ2-5; D is unclear. This CDR3 contains 12 residues. V lost 0 bases and J 1 base, leaving 1 base between the germline ends. CDR1 SGHRS and CDR2 YFSETQ come from the germline V gene.

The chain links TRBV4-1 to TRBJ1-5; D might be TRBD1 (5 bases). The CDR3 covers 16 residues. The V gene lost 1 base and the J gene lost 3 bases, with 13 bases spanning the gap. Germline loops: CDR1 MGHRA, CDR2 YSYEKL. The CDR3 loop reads CASSQGVAGNNQPQHF. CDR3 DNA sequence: TGCGCCAGCAGCCAAGGAGTGGCAGGGAACAATCAGCCCCAGCATTTT.